This TCR beta chain was sequenced in a study of T cell responses to AZD1222 COVID-19 vaccine. Study-level information: Pooled together were second doses at about 4 or about 12 weeks.

With 6 bases removed from V and 8 bases from J, the gap between germline ends came to 17 bases. Germline assignment: CDR1 MDHEN and CDR2 SYDVKM. CDR3 size: 14 residues. The repertoire was sequenced with immunoSEQ multiplex PCR; TCRdb's copy has only in-frame clones and lacks some. The repertoire holds 150,000 to 200,000 clones, with roughly 92% as singletons. Regarding the study as a whole: It should be noted that donors were predominantly white British and more often female, and clonal diversity was possibly underestimated. It was only 6 or 7 AZD1222 recipients who were seropositive at baseline. Spike-specific TCR breadth and depth grew following two AZD1222 doses.

With respect to this clone: Antigen: not known.

This TCR came from an adult in good health. Source: peripheral blood, taken on day 0 of AZD1222 vaccination. The rearrangement links TRBV28 to TRBJ2-1; TRBD1 is a possible D gene (5 bases). CDR3 in DNA: TGTGCCAGCAGCCGCAGGCAGGGTGCCTATGAGCAGTTCTTC. Translating it yields CASSRRQGAYEQFF.